This paragraph covers one T cell receptor (beta chain) sequence. Its specificity is unknown. This sample was taken from a study of T cell repertoires in ileal Crohn's disease. On the study more broadly: Every patient was operated on for stricturing (about 60%) or penetrating (roughly 39%) complications. General study findings and limits: Compared with non-smokers, active smokers at surgery showed more clonal expansions.

Profiled with immunoSEQ multiplex PCR; TCRdb holds only in-frame clones, not every one. This table has under 2,500 clones, roughly 90% appearing once. The germline V and J ends were trimmed by 7 bases and 2 bases, with 4 bases remaining between them. The germline CDR1 and CDR2 sequences are MNHNS and SASEGT. The CDR3 sequence is 11 residues long. The clonotype was recovered from an adult with Crohn's disease. Sequencing input: ileal tissue. The chain carries TRBV6-1 and TRBJ2-3; no clear D gene. CDR3 loop: CASTSTDTQYF. The DNA of the CDR3 is TGTGCCAGCACCTCCACAGATACGCAGTATTTT.